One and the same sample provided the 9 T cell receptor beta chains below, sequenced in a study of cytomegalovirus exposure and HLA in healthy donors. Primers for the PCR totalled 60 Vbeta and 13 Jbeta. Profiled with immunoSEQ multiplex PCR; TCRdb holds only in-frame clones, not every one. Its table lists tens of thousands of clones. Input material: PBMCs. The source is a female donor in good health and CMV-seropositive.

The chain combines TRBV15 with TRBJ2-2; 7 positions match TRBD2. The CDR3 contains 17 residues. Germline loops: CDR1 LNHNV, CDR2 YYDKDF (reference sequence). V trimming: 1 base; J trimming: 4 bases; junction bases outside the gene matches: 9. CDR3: CATSRGGILASTGELFF. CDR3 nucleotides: TGTGCCACCAGCAGAGGAGGGATACTAGCGAGCACCGGGGAGCTGTTTTTT.

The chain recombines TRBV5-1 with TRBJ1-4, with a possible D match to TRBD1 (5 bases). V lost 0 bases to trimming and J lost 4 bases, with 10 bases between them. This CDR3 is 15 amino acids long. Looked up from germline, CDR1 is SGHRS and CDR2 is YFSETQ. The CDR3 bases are TGCGCCAGCAGCTTGGTGGTAGGGGTTAATGAAAAACTGTTTTTT. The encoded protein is CASSLVVGVNEKLFF.

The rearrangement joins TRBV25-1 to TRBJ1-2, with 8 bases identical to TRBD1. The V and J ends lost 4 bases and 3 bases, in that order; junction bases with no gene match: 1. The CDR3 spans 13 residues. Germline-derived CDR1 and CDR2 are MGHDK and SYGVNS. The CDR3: CASSAGQDYGYTF. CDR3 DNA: TGTGCCAGCAGTGCGGGACAGGACTATGGCTACACCTTC.

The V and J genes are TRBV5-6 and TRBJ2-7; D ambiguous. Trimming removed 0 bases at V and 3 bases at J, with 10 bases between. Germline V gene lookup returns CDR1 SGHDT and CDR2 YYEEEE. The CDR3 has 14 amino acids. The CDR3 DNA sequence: TGTGCCAGCAGCTTGGGGCGCGGAAACTACGAGCAGTACTTC. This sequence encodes CASSLGRGNYEQYF. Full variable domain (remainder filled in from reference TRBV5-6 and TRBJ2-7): DAGVTQSPTHLIKTRGQQVTLRCSPKSGHDTVSWYQQALGQGPQFIFQYYEEEERQRGNFPDRFSGHQFPNYSSELNVNALLLGDSALYLCASSLGRGNYEQYFGPGTRLTVT.

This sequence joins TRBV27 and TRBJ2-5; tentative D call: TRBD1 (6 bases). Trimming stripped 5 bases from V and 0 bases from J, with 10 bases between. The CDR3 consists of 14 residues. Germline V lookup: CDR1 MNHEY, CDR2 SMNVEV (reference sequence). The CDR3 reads CASSPRDNQETQYF. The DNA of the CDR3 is TGTGCCAGCAGTCCAAGGGACAACCAAGAGACCCAGTACTTC.

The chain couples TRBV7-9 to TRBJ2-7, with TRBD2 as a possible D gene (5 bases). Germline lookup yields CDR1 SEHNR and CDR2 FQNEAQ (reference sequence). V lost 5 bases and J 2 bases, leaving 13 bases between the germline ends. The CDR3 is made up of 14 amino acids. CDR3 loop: CASSTLVSAYEQYF. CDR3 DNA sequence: TGTGCCAGCAGCACACTCGTTAGCGCCTACGAGCAGTACTTC.

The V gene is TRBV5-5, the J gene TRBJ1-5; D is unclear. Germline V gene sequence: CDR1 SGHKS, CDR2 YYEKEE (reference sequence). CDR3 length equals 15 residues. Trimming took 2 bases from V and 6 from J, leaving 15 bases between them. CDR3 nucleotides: TGTGCCAGCAGCTTCTCGGGTACGAGGCCTCAGCCCCAGCATTTT. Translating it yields CASSFSGTRPQPQHF.

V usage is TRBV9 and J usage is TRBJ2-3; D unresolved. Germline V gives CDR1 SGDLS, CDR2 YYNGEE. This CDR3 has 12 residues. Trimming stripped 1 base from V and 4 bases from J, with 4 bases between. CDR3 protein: CASSVLPDTQYF. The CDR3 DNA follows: TGTGCCAGCAGCGTACTCCCAGATACGCAGTATTTT.

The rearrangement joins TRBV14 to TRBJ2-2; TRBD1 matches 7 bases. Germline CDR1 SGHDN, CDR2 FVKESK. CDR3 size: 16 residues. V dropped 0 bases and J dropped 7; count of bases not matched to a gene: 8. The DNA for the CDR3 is TGTGCCAGCAGCCAAGAGTATAGGGGGCGAATCGGGGAGCTGTTTTTT. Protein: CASSQEYRGRIGELFF.